This TCR beta chain was retrieved from a study of blood T cell repertoires in COVID-19. Study summary: There were acute and convalescent COVID-19 samples, and they came from the United States, Italy and Spain. In each case, the material was cDNA or gDNA derived from T cells, B-cell-depleted T cells, or PBMCs.

In the original analysis: Estimation of nucleated cell counts was performed using reference gene primer amplification. TCRdb's copy holds only in-frame clones and misses some; the assay was immunoSEQ multiplex PCR. The DNA was the basis for D and trimming; V, J and clone size are from that table. The table lists around 16,000 clones, approximately 86% of them singletons. The clonotype originates from a human donor in a cohort sampled during active COVID-19. Sequenced input: peripheral blood.

The CDR3: CASSLFTYDSSYEQYF. The CDR3 nucleotides are TGTGCCAGCAGCTTATTTACATATGACAGCTCCTACGAGCAGTACTTC. The gene calls are TRBV11-3 and TRBJ2-7, with a tentative D call TRBD1 (5 bases). The CDR3 is 16 residues long. Trimming cost V 2 bases and J 0 bases, with 14 bases left between them. The germline V gene encodes CDR1 SGHNT and CDR2 YENEEA.